This TCR beta chain stems from a study of blood T cell repertoires in COVID-19. TCRdb keeps only in-frame clones here, not all; method: immunoSEQ multiplex PCR. There are roughly 140,000 clones in the sample; around 84% occur only once, and 8% to 9% lies in the top ten. This clone appeared many times. This CDR3 is built from 18 residues. The V gene lost 1 base and the J gene lost 7 bases, with 24 bases spanning the gap. Germline CDR1 is SGHDT and CDR2 is YYEEEE. The material sequenced was peripheral blood. This rearrangement joins TRBV5-6 to TRBJ1-5, with D uncertain. The TCR sequence derives from a woman aged 55-69 years with COVID-19, enrolled during active disease. The CDR3, as DNA: TGTGCCAGCAGCTTGTGTGTCCTGGGTCAGCGTCTTTGGCAGCCCCAGCATTTT. As protein: CASSLCVLGQRLWQPQHF.